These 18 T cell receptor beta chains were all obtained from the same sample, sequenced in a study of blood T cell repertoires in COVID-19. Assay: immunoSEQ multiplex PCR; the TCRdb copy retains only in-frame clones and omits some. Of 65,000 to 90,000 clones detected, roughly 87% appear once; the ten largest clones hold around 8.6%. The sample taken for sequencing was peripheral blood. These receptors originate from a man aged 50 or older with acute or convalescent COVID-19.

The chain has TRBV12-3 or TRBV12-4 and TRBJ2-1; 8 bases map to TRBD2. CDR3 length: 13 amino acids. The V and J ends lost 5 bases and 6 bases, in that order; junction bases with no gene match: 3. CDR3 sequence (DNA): TGTGCCAGCAGTGAGCGGGGGCGCAATGAGCAGTTCTTC. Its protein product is CASSERGRNEQFF.

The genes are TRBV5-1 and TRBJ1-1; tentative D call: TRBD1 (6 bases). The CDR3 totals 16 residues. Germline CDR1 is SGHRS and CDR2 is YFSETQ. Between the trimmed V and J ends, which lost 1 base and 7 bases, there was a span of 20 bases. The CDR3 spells CASSLRKSGGWNEAFF. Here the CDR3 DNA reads TGCGCCAGCAGCTTGAGGAAATCGGGGGGCTGGAATGAAGCTTTCTTT. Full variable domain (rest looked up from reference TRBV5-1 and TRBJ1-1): KAGVTQTPRYLIKTRGQQVTLSCSPISGHRSVSWYQQTPGQGLQFLFEYFSETQRNKGNFPGRFSGRQFSNSRSEMNVSTLELGDSALYLCASSLRKSGGWNEAFFGQGTRLTVV.

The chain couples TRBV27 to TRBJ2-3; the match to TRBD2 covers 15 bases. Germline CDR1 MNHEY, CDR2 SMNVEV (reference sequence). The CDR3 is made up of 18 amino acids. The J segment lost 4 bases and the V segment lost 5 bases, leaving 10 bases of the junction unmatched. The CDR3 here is CASSSRTSGGARPDTQYF. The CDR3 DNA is TGTGCCAGCAGTAGCCGGACTAGCGGGGGGGCCCGCCCAGATACGCAGTATTTT.

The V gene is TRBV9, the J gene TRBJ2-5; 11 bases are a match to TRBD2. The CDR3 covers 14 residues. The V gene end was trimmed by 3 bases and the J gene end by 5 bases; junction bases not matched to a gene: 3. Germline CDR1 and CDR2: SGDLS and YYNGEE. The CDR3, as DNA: TGTGCCAGCAGCGGTAGCGGGGGGGTGGAGACCCAGTACTTC. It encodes CASSGSGGVETQYF.

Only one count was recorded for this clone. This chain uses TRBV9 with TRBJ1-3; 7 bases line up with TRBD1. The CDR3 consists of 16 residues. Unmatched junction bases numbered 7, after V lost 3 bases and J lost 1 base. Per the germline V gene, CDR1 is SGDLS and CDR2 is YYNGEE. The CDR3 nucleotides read TGTGCCAGCAGCGCAAGGACAGGACAATCTGGAAACACCATATATTTT. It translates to CASSARTGQSGNTIYF.

The CDR3: CAWSVLGGSQPQHF. The CDR3 nucleotides are TGTGCCTGGAGTGTACTCGGGGGTAGTCAGCCCCAGCATTTT. The chain links TRBV30 to TRBJ1-5; D is possibly TRBD1 (5 bases). The V end lost 0 bases, the J end lost 6 bases, and 12 bases lay between the germline ends. There are 14 residues in the CDR3. Per the germline V gene, CDR1 is GTSNPN and CDR2 is SVGIG (reference sequence).

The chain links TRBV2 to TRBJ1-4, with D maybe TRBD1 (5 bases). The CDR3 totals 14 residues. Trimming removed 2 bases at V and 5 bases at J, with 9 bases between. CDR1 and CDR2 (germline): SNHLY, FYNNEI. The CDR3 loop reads CASSEWGVNEKLFF. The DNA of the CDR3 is TGTGCCAGCAGTGAATGGGGGGTGAATGAAAAACTGTTTTTT.

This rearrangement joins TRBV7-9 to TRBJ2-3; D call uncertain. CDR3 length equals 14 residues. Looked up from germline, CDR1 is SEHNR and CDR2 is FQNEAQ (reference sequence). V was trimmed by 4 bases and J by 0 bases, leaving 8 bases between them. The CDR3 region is CASSYAGSTDTQYF. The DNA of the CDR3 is TGTGCCAGCAGCTATGCAGGTAGCACAGATACGCAGTATTTT.

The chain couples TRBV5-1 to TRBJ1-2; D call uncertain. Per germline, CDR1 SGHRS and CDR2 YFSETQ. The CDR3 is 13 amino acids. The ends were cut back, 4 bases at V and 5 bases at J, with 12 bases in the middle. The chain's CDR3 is CASSHGEGYGYTF. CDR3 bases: TGCGCCAGCAGCCACGGAGAGGGATATGGCTACACCTTC.

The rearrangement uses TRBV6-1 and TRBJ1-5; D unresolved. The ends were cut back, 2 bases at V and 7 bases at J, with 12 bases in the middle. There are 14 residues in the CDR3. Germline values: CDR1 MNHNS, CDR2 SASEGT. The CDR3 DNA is TGTGCCAGCAGTGAATCGTTAGCCGCCCAGCCCCAGCATTTT. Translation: CASSESLAAQPQHF.

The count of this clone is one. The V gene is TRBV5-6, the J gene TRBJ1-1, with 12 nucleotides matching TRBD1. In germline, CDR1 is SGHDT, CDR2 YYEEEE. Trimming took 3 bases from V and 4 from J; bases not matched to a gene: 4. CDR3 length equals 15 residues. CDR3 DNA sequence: TGTGCCAGCAGCTGGGGACAGGGGGCTGGCACTGAAGCTTTCTTT. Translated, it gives CASSWGQGAGTEAFF.

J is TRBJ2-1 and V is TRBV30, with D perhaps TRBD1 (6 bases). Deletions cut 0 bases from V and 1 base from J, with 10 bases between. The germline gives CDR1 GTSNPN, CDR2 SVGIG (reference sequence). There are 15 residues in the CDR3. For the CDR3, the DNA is TGTGCCTGGAGTGTAGCAGGGACATCCTACAATGAGCAGTTCTTC. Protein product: CAWSVAGTSYNEQFF.

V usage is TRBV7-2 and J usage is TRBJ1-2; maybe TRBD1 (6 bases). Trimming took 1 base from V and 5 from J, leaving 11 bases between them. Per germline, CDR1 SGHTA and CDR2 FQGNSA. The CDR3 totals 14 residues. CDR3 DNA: TGTGCCAGCAGCTTAGGTGGCAGGGGATATGGCTACACCTTC. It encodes CASSLGGRGYGYTF. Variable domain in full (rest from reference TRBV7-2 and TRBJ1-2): GAGVSQSPSNKVTEKGKDVELRCDPISGHTALYWYRQSLGQGLEFLIYFQGNSAPDKSGLPSDRFSAERTGGSVSTLTIQRTQQEDSAVYLCASSLGGRGYGYTFGSGTRLTVV.

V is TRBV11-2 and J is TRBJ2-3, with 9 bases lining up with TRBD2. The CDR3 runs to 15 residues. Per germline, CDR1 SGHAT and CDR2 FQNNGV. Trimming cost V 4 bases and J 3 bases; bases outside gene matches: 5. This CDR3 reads CASSSRLADTDTQYF. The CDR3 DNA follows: TGTGCCAGCAGCTCCAGACTAGCGGATACAGATACGCAGTATTTT.

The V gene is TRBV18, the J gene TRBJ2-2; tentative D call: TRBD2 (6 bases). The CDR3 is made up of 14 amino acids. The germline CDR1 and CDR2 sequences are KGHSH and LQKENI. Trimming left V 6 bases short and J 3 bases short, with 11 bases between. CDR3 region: CASSRDFYTGELFF. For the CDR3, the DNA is TGTGCCAGCTCGCGGGACTTTTACACCGGGGAGCTGTTTTTT.

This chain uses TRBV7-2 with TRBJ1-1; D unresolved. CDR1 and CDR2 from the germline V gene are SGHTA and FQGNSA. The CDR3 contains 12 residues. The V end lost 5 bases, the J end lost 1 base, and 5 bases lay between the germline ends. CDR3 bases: TGTGCCAGCAGCACGCGGAACACTGAAGCTTTCTTT. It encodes CASSTRNTEAFF.

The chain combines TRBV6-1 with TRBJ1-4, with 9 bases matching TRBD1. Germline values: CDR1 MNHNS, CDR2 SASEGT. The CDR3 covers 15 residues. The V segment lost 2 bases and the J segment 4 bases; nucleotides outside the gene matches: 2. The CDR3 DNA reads TGTGCCAGCAGTGAACCGACAGGGGGTAATGAAAAACTGTTTTTT. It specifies CASSEPTGGNEKLFF.

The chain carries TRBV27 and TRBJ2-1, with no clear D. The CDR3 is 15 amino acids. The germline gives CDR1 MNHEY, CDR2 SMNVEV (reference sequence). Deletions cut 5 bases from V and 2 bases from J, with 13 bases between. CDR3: CASSKTEPPYNEQFF. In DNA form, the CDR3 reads TGTGCCAGCAGTAAAACCGAGCCTCCCTACAATGAGCAGTTCTTC.